This entry concerns a single T cell receptor (beta chain). The DNA is omitted, as the CDR3 cannot be located on it reliably, and the CDR3 follows TCRdb's listing. For repertoire sequencing, the TCR beta CDR3 regions were amplified from RNA transcripts. First-round RT-PCR relied on HTBI primers, and a second-round multiplex PCR came next. Using its own MiXCR run on the multiplex PCR reads, TCRdb lists one record per CDR3 protein. The sample contains about 1.1 million distinct CDR3 sequences, about 38% of which appear only once. This sample was included in a study of Graves' ophthalmopathy and Graves' hyperthyroidism. The TCR sequence derives from an adult man with Graves' hyperthyroidism. Material for sequencing was peripheral blood or thyroid tissue (not recorded which).

The CDR3 protein is CASSEPDSLLNYGYTFGSGTQYF. The gene calls are TRBV10-2 and TRBJ2-5; no check of the table's D call, TRBD1, against the DNA was made. Counting both end residues, the CDR3 totals 23 amino acids. CDR1 and CDR2 from the germline V gene are WSHSY and SAAADI.